The 19 T cell receptor beta chains reported below all come from one sample, sequenced in a study of OX40 agonist ivuxolimab in advanced cancers. The library was made by the immunoSEQ multiplex PCR assay. TCRdb took over this immuneACCESS table, retaining in-frame rearrangements with V and J assigned. Such tables are incomplete; in checked studies, under half of the missing clones stem from an unresolved V gene, and the remainder is unexplained. This sample has about 67,000 clones in its table, and over 80% of those were observed once. The top ten constitute 3.5% to 4.5% of the sample. The input for sequencing was CD4+ or CD8+ T cells sorted from blood, taken in a trial of the OX40 agonist ivuxolimab. Receptor source: an adult with an advanced solid tumor such as melanoma, head and neck, liver or kidney cancer.

V and J are TRBV28 and TRBJ1-2; possible D gene TRBD1, 5 bases. V was cut by 7 bases and J by 5 bases, with 20 bases left in between. Germline V lookup: CDR1 MDHEN, CDR2 SYDVKM. This CDR3 comprises 15 residues. The CDR3 region has the DNA TGTGCCAGCATTCCCCTAATGGGGCGGGCGTATGGCTACACCTTC. Translating it yields CASIPLMGRAYGYTF.

The sample holds one count of this clone. The CDR3 region has the DNA TGTGCCAGCAGCTTAGGGCGGGACATCGGCGGCACAGATACGCAGTATTTT. Translating gives CASSLGRDIGGTDTQYF. V is TRBV11-2 and J is TRBJ2-3, with D tentatively TRBD1 or TRBD2 (6 bases each). Trimming removed 1 base at V and 1 base at J, with 15 bases between. In germline, CDR1 is SGHAT, CDR2 FQNNGV. The CDR3 sequence is 17 residues long. Looking up the rest from reference TRBV11-2 and TRBJ2-3 gives the full variable domain: EAGVAQSPRYKIIEKRQSVAFWCNPISGHATLYWYQQILGQGPKLLIQFQNNGVVDDSQLPKDRFSAERLKGVDSTLKIQPAKLEDSAVYLCASSLGRDIGGTDTQYFGPGTRLTVL.

The chain has TRBV28 and TRBJ2-1, with TRBD1 as a possible D gene (5 bases). The CDR3 has 14 residues. Trimming took off 6 bases at V and 10 bases at J, with 19 bases between the two ends. Germline CDR1 MDHEN, CDR2 SYDVKM. The CDR3 nucleotides are TGTGCCAGCAGCCAGGGCGGAAAGACAATGGAGCAGTTCTTC. Translation gives CASSQGGKTMEQFF.

The genes are TRBV5-6 and TRBJ2-7; D is possibly TRBD1 (6 bases). The CDR3 sequence is 15 residues long. Germline V lookup: CDR1 SGHDT, CDR2 YYEEEE. The V end was cut by 0 bases, the J end by 4 bases, with 14 bases between. The CDR3 protein is CASSLAGAFRYEQYF. DNA of the CDR3: TGTGCCAGCAGCTTGGCAGGGGCTTTTCGGTACGAGCAGTACTTC.

In its sample, this clone was seen once. The chain combines TRBV10-3 with TRBJ2-3; the match to TRBD1 covers 11 bases. Germline-derived CDR1 and CDR2 are ENHRY and SYGVKD. The CDR3 loop spans 17 amino acids. V was pared by 3 bases and J by 4 bases, with 9 bases of the junction left unmatched. The CDR3 region is CAISDRLGTGGADTQYF. In DNA, the CDR3 is TGTGCCATCAGTGACAGACTCGGGACAGGGGGGGCAGATACGCAGTATTTT.

This chain links TRBV10-3 with TRBJ2-1; 7 bases line up with TRBD2. V shed 7 bases and J 6 bases; nucleotides not matched to a gene: 6. The CDR3 extends over 13 amino acids. Germline values: CDR1 ENHRY, CDR2 SYGVKD. Here the CDR3 reads CAITPTSSNEQFF. CDR3 bases: TGTGCCATCACTCCGACTAGCAGCAATGAGCAGTTCTTC.

The rearrangement joins TRBV10-3 to TRBJ1-5, with D hard to call. The CDR3 is 14 residues long. Germline V lookup: CDR1 ENHRY, CDR2 SYGVKD. The germline V and J ends were trimmed by 6 bases and 0 bases, with 9 bases remaining between them. DNA of the CDR3: TGTGCCATCAGCCTTGACAATAGCAATCAGCCCCAGCATTTT. It encodes CAISLDNSNQPQHF.

V is TRBV19 and J is TRBJ1-4; D is unresolved. The V end was cut by 7 bases, the J end by 3 bases, with 9 bases between. In germline, CDR1 is LNHDA, CDR2 SQIVND (reference sequence). The length of the CDR3 is 13 residues. The CDR3: CASTLDANEKLFF. Here the CDR3 DNA reads TGTGCCAGTACCTTGGACGCTAATGAAAAACTGTTTTTT.

This chain joins TRBV7-9 and TRBJ2-3; D is uncertain. V lost 8 bases, J lost 2 bases, and 14 bases lay in between. CDR1 is SEHNR and CDR2 is FQNEAQ in the germline V gene (reference sequence). The CDR3 consists of 14 residues. CDR3 residues: CASSAELYTDTQYF. CDR3 coding DNA: TGTGCCAGCTCTGCGGAGTTATACACAGATACGCAGTATTTT.

The chain recombines TRBV29-1 with TRBJ2-7, with D possibly being TRBD1 or TRBD2 (5 bases each). CDR3 length: 13 amino acids. V was trimmed by 4 bases and J by 3 bases, leaving 13 bases between them. Per germline, CDR1 SQVTM and CDR2 ANQGSEA. CDR3 in amino acids: CSVVGTSGYEQYF. In DNA, the CDR3 is TGCAGCGTTGTAGGGACCTCCGGCTACGAGCAGTACTTC.

This chain uses TRBV11-2 with TRBJ2-1, with D perhaps TRBD1 or TRBD2 (6 bases each). Germline CDR1 is SGHAT and CDR2 is FQNNGV. The CDR3 has 13 residues. V was trimmed by 1 base and J by 9 bases, leaving 10 bases between them. The CDR3 is CASSLAGAPEQFF. DNA of the CDR3: TGTGCCAGCAGCTTAGCGGGGGCACCTGAGCAGTTCTTC.

The chain carries TRBV6-5 and TRBJ2-3; D might be TRBD2 (5 bases). The CDR3 sequence is 15 residues long. Germline CDR1 and CDR2: MNHEY and SVGAGI. Deletions cut 6 bases from V and 4 bases from J, with 17 bases between. DNA for the CDR3: TGTGCCAGCAGCCTCGGCGGACTGGGGTCAGATACGCAGTATTTT. Translating gives CASSLGGLGSDTQYF.

This clone was seen once. This sequence joins TRBV11-2 and TRBJ2-7, with 10 bases identical to TRBD2. Trimming at V came to 6 bases and at J to 2 bases, leaving 4 bases not matched to a gene. CDR1 SGHAT and CDR2 FQNNGV come from the germline V gene. CDR3 size: 14 residues. CDR3: CASRKLAGTYEQYF. The CDR3, as DNA: TGTGCCAGCAGGAAACTAGCGGGAACCTACGAGCAGTACTTC.

The chain couples TRBV18 to TRBJ1-1; tentatively, D is TRBD1 (6 bases). The CDR3 is 14 amino acids. V was cut by 3 bases and J by 7 bases, with 15 bases left in between. The germline CDR1 and CDR2 sequences are KGHSH and LQKENI. CDR3 in amino acids: CASSPTQGFIEAFF. CDR3 coding DNA: TGTGCCAGCTCACCTACTCAGGGGTTCATTGAAGCTTTCTTT.

The rearrangement joins TRBV25-1 to TRBJ2-7; the D gene could be TRBD1 or TRBD2 (5 bases each). CDR3 size: 15 residues. Germline V gives CDR1 MGHDK, CDR2 SYGVNS. Trimming cost V 4 bases and J 1 base, with 14 bases left between them. The CDR3 sequence: CASSGIRDGSYEQYF. For the CDR3, the DNA is TGTGCCAGCAGTGGGATCCGGGACGGTTCCTACGAGCAGTACTTC.

The V and J genes are TRBV7-8 and TRBJ2-7; the D gene is possibly TRBD1 (6 bases). The CDR3 runs 15 residues. The V gene's germline CDR1 is SGHVS and CDR2 FQNEAQ. Between the trimmed V and J ends, which lost 1 base and 4 bases, there was a span of 14 bases. CDR3 region: CASSLEGRGPYEQYF. CDR3 bases: TGTGCCAGCAGCTTAGAGGGCAGGGGCCCTTACGAGCAGTACTTC.

The chain employs TRBV7-2 and TRBJ2-7, with TRBD1 identical over 9 bases. Trimming took 5 bases from V and 2 from J; bases not matched to a gene: 7. Germline V lookup: CDR1 SGHTA, CDR2 FQGNSA. CDR3 length equals 15 residues. The CDR3, as DNA: TGTGCCAGCAGCCGTCCCGGGACAGGGACCTACGAGCAGTACTTC. Residues: CASSRPGTGTYEQYF.

V and J are TRBV7-2 and TRBJ2-1; no clear D. V gave up 1 base and J gave up 0 bases, with 7 bases separating them. CDR1 and CDR2 (germline): SGHTA, FQGNSA. This CDR3 is built from 15 residues. The CDR3: CASSLVASSYNEQFF. The CDR3 nucleotides are TGTGCCAGCAGCTTAGTTGCAAGCTCCTACAATGAGCAGTTCTTC.

The chain employs TRBV6-1 and TRBJ2-7; 7 bases are a match to TRBD1. Germline V lookup: CDR1 MNHNS, CDR2 SASEGT. This CDR3 contains 13 residues. The junction had 3 bases not matched to a gene; V was cut back by 5 bases and J by 2 bases. Here the CDR3 reads CASSSGQTYEQYF. CDR3 nucleotides: TGTGCCAGCAGTTCGGGACAGACCTACGAGCAGTACTTC.